This passage covers 28 T cell receptor beta chains from one sample sequenced in a study of blood T cell repertoires in COVID-19. Clones were sequenced by immunoSEQ multiplex PCR, and TCRdb holds only the in-frame ones, with some missing. The repertoire includes fewer than 250,000 clones, about 85% of them detected once, and less than 0.75% sits in the top ten. Sequencing was carried out using peripheral blood. All receptors derive from a man aged 40-50 years with acute or convalescent COVID-19.

V is TRBV30 and J is TRBJ1-1, with no clear D. The CDR3 is made up of 14 amino acids. Germline-derived CDR1 and CDR2 are GTSNPN and SVGIG (reference sequence). V was shortened by 2 bases and J by 3 bases, with 13 bases between the two germline ends. The CDR3 DNA follows: TGTGCCTGGAGTATAACGGGGAAGGACACTGAAGCTTTCTTT. This sequence encodes CAWSITGKDTEAFF.

The rearrangement links TRBV24-1 to TRBJ1-2; possible D gene TRBD1, 5 bases. CDR1 is KGHDR and CDR2 is SFDVKD in the germline V gene. CDR3 size: 15 residues. Trimming removed 2 bases at V and 6 bases at J, with 15 bases between. DNA of the CDR3: TGTGCCACCAGTGATTCGGGCAGGGAGGAAAATGGCTACACCTTC. Its protein product is CATSDSGREENGYTF.

The gene calls are TRBV7-9 and TRBJ1-3, with D tentatively TRBD1 (6 bases). V was cut by 1 base and J by 5 bases, with 9 bases left in between. This CDR3 region has 14 residues. The germline V gene has CDR1 SEHNR and CDR2 FQNEAQ (reference sequence). The CDR3, as DNA: TGTGCCAGCAGCTTAGGCAGGGGTCGAAACACCATATATTTT. Amino acids: CASSLGRGRNTIYF.

The genes are TRBV19 and TRBJ2-1; D is unclear. There are 15 residues in the CDR3. Trimming left V 0 bases short and J 9 bases short, with 15 bases between. Germline V lookup: CDR1 LNHDA, CDR2 SQIVND (reference sequence). CDR3 DNA: TGTGCCAGTAGTATAGATTCCCCCCCCCACACTGAGCAGTTCTTC. It is translated as CASSIDSPPHTEQFF.

J is TRBJ2-3 and V is TRBV19; D may be TRBD2 (6 bases). The CDR3 totals 14 residues. Germline lookup yields CDR1 LNHDA and CDR2 SQIVND (reference sequence). V lost 6 bases and J lost 2, with 12 bases in between. The CDR3 is CASSRRLDTDTQYF. The CDR3 region has the DNA TGTGCCAGTAGCCGCAGACTAGACACAGATACGCAGTATTTT. Using reference TRBV19 and TRBJ2-3 for the parts outside the CDR3, the full variable domain is DGGITQSPKYLFRKEGQNVTLSCEQNLNHDAMYWYRQDPGQGLRLIYYSQIVNDFQKGDIAEGYSVSREKKESFPLTVTSAQKNPTAFYLCASSRRLDTDTQYFGPGTRLTVL.

The chain links TRBV4-1 to TRBJ2-1; possible D gene TRBD1, 6 bases. The V end lost 3 bases, the J end lost 8 bases, and 11 bases lay between the germline ends. The CDR3 totals 13 residues. CDR1 and CDR2 (germline): MGHRA, YSYEKL. This CDR3 reads CASSHPTGYEQFF. CDR3 nucleotide sequence: TGCGCCAGCAGCCACCCAACAGGGTATGAGCAGTTCTTC.

The rearrangement joins TRBV15 to TRBJ2-3; no clear D. The CDR3 covers 15 residues. V was cut by 0 bases and J by 1 base, with 8 bases left in between. Germline V gene lookup returns CDR1 LNHNV and CDR2 YYDKDF (reference sequence). CDR3: CATSREYGGTDTQYF. CDR3 in DNA: TGTGCCACCAGCAGAGAATACGGAGGCACAGATACGCAGTATTTT.

The chain employs TRBV30 and TRBJ1-1; D unresolved. Germline lookup yields CDR1 GTSNPN and CDR2 SVGIG (reference sequence). The CDR3 loop spans 13 amino acids. The V and J ends lost 3 bases and 10 bases respectively, with 18 bases between them. In DNA, the CDR3 is TGTGCCTGGAGGGGTCCCCCGCGGGGTCTAGCTTTCTTT. Its protein product is CAWRGPPRGLAFF. The full variable domain, completed using reference TRBV30 and TRBJ1-1, is SQTIHQWPATLVQPVGSPLSLECTVEGTSNPNLYWYRQAAGRGLQLLFYSVGIGQISSEVPQNLSASRPQDRQFILSSKKLLLSDSGFYLCAWRGPPRGLAFFGQGTRLTVV.

The rearrangement joins TRBV6-5 to TRBJ2-7, with D perhaps matching TRBD1 (6 bases). The V gene lost 5 bases and the J gene lost 1 base, with 15 bases spanning the gap. The length of the CDR3 is 15 residues. CDR1 and CDR2 (germline): MNHEY, SVGAGI. Here the CDR3 reads CASSNIIQGSYEQYF. CDR3 bases: TGTGCCAGCAGTAACATAATACAGGGTTCCTACGAGCAGTACTTC.

V gene TRBV5-1 combines with J gene TRBJ2-7; D might be TRBD1 (6 bases). There are 15 residues in the CDR3. Trimming took 4 bases from V and 3 from J, leaving 17 bases between them. Germline values: CDR1 SGHRS, CDR2 YFSETQ. This CDR3 reads CASSLTPGQNYEQYF. For the CDR3, the DNA is TGCGCCAGCAGCCTAACCCCGGGACAAAACTACGAGCAGTACTTC.

The genes are TRBV2 and TRBJ2-2, with 14 bases aligning to TRBD2. With V trimmed by 8 bases and J by 0 bases, 8 bases remained unmatched. Germline CDR1 is SNHLY and CDR2 is FYNNEI. The CDR3 spans 18 residues. The DNA for the CDR3 is TGTGCCAGCTCTCCGGGACTAGCGGGGGACGCGAACACCGGGGAGCTGTTTTTT. Its protein product is CASSPGLAGDANTGELFF. The whole variable domain, remainder taken from reference TRBV2 and TRBJ2-2, is EPEVTQTPSHQVTQMGQEVILRCVPISNHLYFYWYRQILGQKVEFLVSFYNNEISEKSEIFDDQFSVERPDGSNFTLKIRSTKLEDSAMYFCASSPGLAGDANTGELFFGEGSRLTVL.

The V call is TRBV6-5, the J call TRBJ1-4; possibly TRBD1 for D (6 bases). From germline, CDR1 is MNHEY and CDR2 SVGAGI. V lost 5 bases and J 5 bases, leaving 15 bases between the germline ends. CDR3 length: 15 amino acids. The CDR3 sequence is CASSTQQGGNEKLFF. The CDR3 DNA follows: TGTGCCAGCAGTACACAACAGGGAGGGAATGAAAAACTGTTTTTT.

The chain carries TRBV2 and TRBJ2-6; D is perhaps TRBD1 (5 bases). CDR3 length equals 15 residues. V was trimmed by 6 bases and J by 0 bases, leaving 9 bases between them. Germline CDR1 and CDR2: SNHLY and FYNNEI. CDR3 nucleotide sequence: TGTGCCAGCAGGTCAGGGTACTCTGGGGCCAACGTCCTGACTTTC. This sequence encodes CASRSGYSGANVLTF.

Written as DNA, the CDR3 is TGCAGCGTTGAAGGGTTCGGGACAGGGGACCCCTACGAGCAGTACTTC. Translated: CSVEGFGTGDPYEQYF. The chain recombines TRBV29-1 with TRBJ2-7; TRBD1 aligns across 10 bases. Germline V gene lookup returns CDR1 SQVTM and CDR2 ANQGSEA. Losses at the gene ends were 1 base for V and 2 bases for J; bases not matched to a gene: 8. This CDR3 is 16 amino acids long.

The V call is TRBV7-9, the J call TRBJ2-7, with TRBD2 identical over 11 bases. Germline CDR1 SEHNR, CDR2 FQNEAQ (reference sequence). V was clipped by 4 bases and J by 3 bases; unmatched bases: 17. The CDR3 extends over 19 amino acids. CDR3 amino acids: CASSSPFRPTSGRFYEQYF. The CDR3 nucleotides are TGTGCCAGCAGCTCGCCCTTTAGACCTACTAGCGGGAGATTCTACGAGCAGTACTTC.

The CDR3, as DNA: TGTGCCAGCAGCTTGGGAAGGGACAGGGCATACTTTGGGGCCAACGTCCTGACTTTC. It encodes CASSLGRDRAYFGANVLTF. The J gene is TRBJ2-6, the V gene TRBV5-6; 9 bases are a match to TRBD1. Germline trimming cut 0 bases from V and 3 bases from J; bases unmatched to any gene: 10. This CDR3 region has 19 residues. Germline assignment: CDR1 SGHDT and CDR2 YYEEEE.

V is TRBV5-1 and J is TRBJ2-7; 11 bases fit TRBD1. The CDR3 length is 14 residues. Germline V CDR1 and CDR2: SGHRS, YFSETQ. The V segment lost 4 bases and the J segment 3 bases; nucleotides outside the gene matches: 3. CDR3 sequence reads: CASSPGQGVYEQYF. CDR3 in DNA: TGCGCCAGCAGCCCGGGACAGGGGGTCTACGAGCAGTACTTC. The full variable domain, completed using reference TRBV5-1 and TRBJ2-7, is KAGVTQTPRYLIKTRGQQVTLSCSPISGHRSVSWYQQTPGQGLQFLFEYFSETQRNKGNFPGRFSGRQFSNSRSEMNVSTLELGDSALYLCASSPGQGVYEQYFGPGTRLTVT.

V gene TRBV11-2 combines with J gene TRBJ2-3; weak D call: TRBD2 (5 bases). V dropped 1 base and J dropped 2 bases, with 19 bases sitting between them. CDR1 is SGHAT and CDR2 is FQNNGV in the germline V gene. The CDR3 sequence is 18 residues long. CDR3 sequence (DNA): TGTGCCAGCAGCTTAGCCCCCATCTTTAGCGCGGACACAGATACGCAGTATTTT. Translated, it gives CASSLAPIFSADTDTQYF.

The chain couples TRBV5-8 to TRBJ2-1; a weak D match, TRBD2 (5 bases). The ends were cut back, 7 bases at V and 1 base at J, with 15 bases in the middle. This CDR3 region has 15 residues. Germline V gene data show CDR1 as SGHTS and CDR2 as YDEGEE. CDR3 region: CASSRRRGSYNEQFF. The DNA of the CDR3 is TGTGCCAGCTCCCGTCGGCGCGGGTCCTACAATGAGCAGTTCTTC.

The V and J genes are TRBV30 and TRBJ1-2, with D unclear. Per the germline V gene, CDR1 is GTSNPN and CDR2 is SVGIG (reference sequence). With 3 bases removed from V and 0 bases from J, the gap between germline ends came to 20 bases. The CDR3 is 17 amino acids. CDR3 region: CAWRAPLGGRANYGYTF. The DNA of the CDR3 is TGTGCCTGGAGAGCCCCCCTGGGAGGCCGGGCTAACTATGGCTACACCTTC.

The rearrangement links TRBV5-8 to TRBJ1-2; TRBD1 matches at 8 bases. The CDR3 is 15 amino acids. Trimming removed 0 bases from V and 3 bases from J; junction bases left unmatched: 4. Germline CDR1 SGHTS, CDR2 YDEGEE. CDR3 amino acids: CASSLAGQGDYGYTF. For the CDR3, the DNA is TGTGCCAGCAGCTTGGCCGGACAGGGCGACTATGGCTACACCTTC.

This chain uses TRBV3-1 (or the pseudogene TRBV3-2) with TRBJ2-3; 10 bases are shared with TRBD2. The CDR3 has 18 amino acids. The V gene end was trimmed by 4 bases and the J gene end by 0 bases; junction bases not matched to a gene: 10. Germline CDR1 reads LGHDT; CDR2 reads YNNKEL (reference sequence). This CDR3 is CASSRLAGPAYSTDTQYF. DNA for the CDR3: TGTGCCAGCAGCCGACTAGCGGGTCCCGCTTATAGCACAGATACGCAGTATTTT.

The V gene is TRBV12-3 or TRBV12-4, the J gene TRBJ2-7; D not resolved. V was cut by 5 bases and J by 7 bases, with 12 bases left in between. This CDR3 is 12 amino acids long. The CDR3 loop is CASSPVGWEQYF. The CDR3 DNA sequence: TGTGCCAGCAGTCCGGTCGGTTGGGAGCAGTACTTC.

This clone has just a few counts. The chain joins TRBV4-1 to TRBJ1-1; D unresolved. This CDR3 contains 13 residues. Trimming pared 1 base from V and 5 bases from J, leaving 8 bases between. Germline V gene lookup returns CDR1 MGHRA and CDR2 YSYEKL. The DNA of the CDR3 is TGCGCCAGCAGCCAAGTCGGGGATACTGAAGCTTTCTTT. As protein: CASSQVGDTEAFF.

The chain recombines TRBV14 with TRBJ2-6; TRBD2 aligns across 7 bases. The germline gives CDR1 SGHDN, CDR2 FVKESK. This CDR3 region has 17 residues. V dropped 0 bases and J dropped 4; count of bases not matched to a gene: 6. CDR3 bases: TGTGCCAGCAGCCAAGATGCGGGAGCGAGGGGGGCCAACGTCCTGACTTTC. This codes for CASSQDAGARGANVLTF.

This clone is a singleton in its sample. The J gene is TRBJ2-3, the V gene TRBV5-6; D gene unclear. The germline V and J ends were trimmed by 0 bases and 3 bases, with 8 bases remaining between them. CDR3 length: 14 residues. Germline CDR1 SGHDT, CDR2 YYEEEE. The CDR3 protein is CASSLAPSTDTQYF. The CDR3 DNA reads TGTGCCAGCAGCTTGGCCCCTAGTACAGATACGCAGTATTTT.

The chain is built from TRBV9 and TRBJ2-3; TRBD2 matches at 8 bases. The CDR3 has 16 amino acids. CDR1 is SGDLS, CDR2 YYNGEE, per germline. J was trimmed by 3 bases and V by 0 bases; bases with no gene match: 6. The CDR3 here is CASSVAAGGRTDTQYF. CDR3 nucleotide sequence: TGTGCCAGCAGCGTAGCGGCGGGAGGTCGGACAGATACGCAGTATTTT. The whole variable domain, remainder taken from reference TRBV9 and TRBJ2-3, is DSGVTQTPKHLITATGQRVTLRCSPRSGDLSVYWYQQSLDQGLQFLIQYYNGEERAKGNILERFSAQQFPDLHSELNLSSLELGDSALYFCASSVAAGGRTDTQYFGPGTRLTVL.

The chain has TRBV14 and TRBJ2-1; D not certain. Germline CDR1 is SGHDN and CDR2 is FVKESK. This CDR3 contains 14 residues. V gave up 0 bases and J gave up 1 base, with 4 bases separating them. The CDR3 region is CASSQDLSYNEQFF. CDR3 coding DNA: TGTGCCAGCAGCCAAGACCTATCCTACAATGAGCAGTTCTTC.